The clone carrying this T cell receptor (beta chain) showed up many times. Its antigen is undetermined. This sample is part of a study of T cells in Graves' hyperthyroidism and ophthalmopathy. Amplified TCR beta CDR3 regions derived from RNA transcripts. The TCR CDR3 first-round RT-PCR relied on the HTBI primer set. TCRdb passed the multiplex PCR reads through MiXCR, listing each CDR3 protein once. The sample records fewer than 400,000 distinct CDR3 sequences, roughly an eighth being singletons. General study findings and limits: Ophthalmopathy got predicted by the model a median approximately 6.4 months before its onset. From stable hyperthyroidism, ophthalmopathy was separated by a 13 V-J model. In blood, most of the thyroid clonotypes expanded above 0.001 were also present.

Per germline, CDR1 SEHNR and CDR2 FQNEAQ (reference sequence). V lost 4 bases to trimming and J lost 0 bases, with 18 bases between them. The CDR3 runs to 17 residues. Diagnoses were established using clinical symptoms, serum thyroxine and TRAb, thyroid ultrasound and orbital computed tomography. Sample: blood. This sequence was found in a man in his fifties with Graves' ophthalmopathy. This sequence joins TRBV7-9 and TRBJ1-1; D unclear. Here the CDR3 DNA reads TGTGCCAGCAGCTCCCCGCGGACGGGAACGATGAACACTGAAGCTTTCTTT. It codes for CASSSPRTGTMNTEAFF.